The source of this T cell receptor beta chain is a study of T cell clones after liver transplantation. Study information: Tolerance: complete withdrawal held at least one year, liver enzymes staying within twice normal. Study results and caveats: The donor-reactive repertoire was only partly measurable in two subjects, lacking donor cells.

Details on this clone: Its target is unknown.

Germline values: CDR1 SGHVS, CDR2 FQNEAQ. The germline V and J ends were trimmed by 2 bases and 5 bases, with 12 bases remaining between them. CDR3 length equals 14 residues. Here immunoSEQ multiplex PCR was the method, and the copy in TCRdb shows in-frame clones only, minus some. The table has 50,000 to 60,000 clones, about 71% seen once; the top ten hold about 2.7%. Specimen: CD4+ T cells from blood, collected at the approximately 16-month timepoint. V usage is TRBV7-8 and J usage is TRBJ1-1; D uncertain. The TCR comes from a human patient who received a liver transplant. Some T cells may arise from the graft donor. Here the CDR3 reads CASSLQPRITEAFF. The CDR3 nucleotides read TGTGCCAGCAGCTTACAACCCAGAATAACTGAAGCTTTCTTT.